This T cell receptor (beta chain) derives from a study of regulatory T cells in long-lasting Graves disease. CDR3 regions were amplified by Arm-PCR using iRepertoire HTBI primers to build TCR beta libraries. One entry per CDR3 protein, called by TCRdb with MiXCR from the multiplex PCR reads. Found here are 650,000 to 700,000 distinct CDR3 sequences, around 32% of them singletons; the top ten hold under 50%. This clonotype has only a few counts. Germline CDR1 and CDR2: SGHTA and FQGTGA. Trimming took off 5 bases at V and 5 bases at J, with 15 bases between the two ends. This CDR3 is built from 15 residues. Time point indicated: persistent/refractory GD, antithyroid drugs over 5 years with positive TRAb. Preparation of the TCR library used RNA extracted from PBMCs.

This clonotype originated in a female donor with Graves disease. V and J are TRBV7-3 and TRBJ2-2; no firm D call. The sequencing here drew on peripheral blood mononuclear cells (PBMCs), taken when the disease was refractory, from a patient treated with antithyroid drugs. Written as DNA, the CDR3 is TGTGCCAGCAGCCCTGAAGTCATGAGGACCGGGGAGCTGTTTTTT. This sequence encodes CASSPEVMRTGELFF. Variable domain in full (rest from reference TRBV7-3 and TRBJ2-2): GAGVSQTPSNKVTEKGKYVELRCDPISGHTALYWYRQSLGQGPEFLIYFQGTGAADDSGLPNDRFFAVRPEGSVSTLKIQRTERGDSAVYLCASSPEVMRTGELFFGEGSRLTVL.